One and the same sample provided the 27 T cell receptor beta chains below, sequenced in a study of identical twins (dated by TCRdb to 2016 to 2017). Receptors were amplified or captured by 5' RACE. For sequencing, an Illumina HiSeq 2000 was employed. TCRdb reworked the public reads: Q25 trimming with fastp, MiXCR clone assembly, productive beta chains retained. Entries are consolidated by CDR3 protein sequence, retaining the most common genes and DNA. Across this sample there are about 480,000 distinct CDR3 sequences, with about 14% seen only once. In total, the top ten clones hold around 0.57% of the sample. The sample was also reused in another study, on yellow fever vaccine responses in identical twins.

The sequencing sample was made of CD4+ T cells sorted from blood. The receptor set was obtained from a woman aged 18 to 35 in good health.

This clonotype came up a few times. This CDR3 reads CASSLFHSGDYTF. The CDR3 DNA sequence: TGTGCCAGCAGCTTGTTTCATTCGGGAGACTACACCTTC. This chain links TRBV5-6 with TRBJ1-2; D uncertain. CDR3 length: 13 residues. The germline V gene encodes CDR1 SGHDT and CDR2 YYEEEE. Trimming took off 1 base at V and 10 bases at J, with 14 bases between the two ends.

The sample holds a few counts of this clonotype. V and J are TRBV4-1 and TRBJ2-5; 8 positions agree with TRBD2. Germline assignment: CDR1 MGHRA and CDR2 YSYEKL. V shed 3 bases and J 5 bases; nucleotides not matched to a gene: 8. The CDR3 is 15 amino acids. In DNA form, the CDR3 reads TGCGCCAGCAGCCAGTCCGGGGGGGCCCCGGAGACCCAGTACTTC. Translated, it gives CASSQSGGAPETQYF.

Notes on this clonotype: A much larger clone lies one base from this, so it may be a read error. The CDR3 end shows no conserved phenylalanine or tryptophan, and so a read error is likely. This rearrangement joins TRBV12-3 or TRBV12-4 to TRBJ2-3; D gene uncertain. This CDR3 spans 15 amino acids. V was shortened by 3 bases and J by 0 bases, with 10 bases between the two germline ends. The CDR3 DNA is TGTGCCAGCAGTTTCTGGCTAGAAAGCACAGATACGCAGTATTAT. Translation: CASSFWLESTDTQYY.

This chain uses TRBV19 with TRBJ2-4; D unclear. Germline V lookup: CDR1 LNHDA, CDR2 SQIVND (reference sequence). V lost 7 bases to trimming and J lost 3 bases, with 7 bases between them. The CDR3 has 12 amino acids. For the CDR3, the DNA is TGTGCCAGTATTGACTTCAAAAACATTCAGTACTTC. It encodes CASIDFKNIQYF.

Only a few counts were recorded for this clonotype. The rearrangement uses TRBV6-5 and TRBJ2-7; tentatively, D is TRBD1 (6 bases). V was pared by 4 bases and J by 0 bases, with 13 bases between. Germline CDR1 reads MNHEY; CDR2 reads SVGAGI. CDR3 length equals 15 residues. The CDR3 protein is CASSSNRDISYEQYF. The CDR3 region has the DNA TGTGCCAGCAGTTCCAACCGGGACATCTCCTACGAGCAGTACTTC.

The chain employs TRBV27 and TRBJ2-5; the D is unclear. The CDR3 length is 16 residues. Germline CDR1 and CDR2: MNHEY and SMNVEV (reference sequence). Between the trimmed V and J ends, which lost 5 bases and 1 base, there was a span of 17 bases. CDR3 bases: TGTGCCAGCAGTAAATCTGCTCGGGCAGCCCAAGAGACCCAGTACTTC. The encoded protein is CASSKSARAAQETQYF.

In this sample, this clonotype turned up a few times. The rearrangement joins TRBV6-5 to TRBJ1-5; 9 nucleotides match TRBD1. CDR1 and CDR2 (germline): MNHEY, SVGAGI. The V segment lost 4 bases and the J segment 3 bases; nucleotides outside the gene matches: 10. CDR3 size: 17 residues. CDR3 coding DNA: TGTGCCAGCAGTTCTGCCGGGACAGGGTTTTACAATCAGCCCCAGCATTTT. Its translation is CASSSAGTGFYNQPQHF.

This clonotype has just a few counts. The V and J genes are TRBV6-2 or TRBV6-3 and TRBJ2-3; 7 positions agree with TRBD2. This CDR3 has 14 amino acids. The germline CDR1 and CDR2 sequences are MNHEY and SVGEGT. With 8 bases clipped from V and 1 base from J, the junction kept 6 bases outside the gene matches. The CDR3 sequence: CASREAGGTDTQYF. The CDR3 DNA sequence: TGTGCCAGCCGGGAGGCTGGGGGCACAGATACGCAGTATTTT.

The chain uses TRBV2 and TRBJ2-1; possible D gene TRBD2, 5 bases. The ends were cut back, 4 bases at V and 3 bases at J, with 19 bases in the middle. The CDR3 runs to 17 residues. Germline V CDR1 and CDR2: SNHLY, FYNNEI. The DNA of the CDR3 is TGTGCCAGCAGTGTAGCCCCAGGAGGATCGGGCTACAATGAGCAGTTCTTC. Translation: CASSVAPGGSGYNEQFF.

In its sample, this clonotype was seen a few times. The DNA for the CDR3 is TGTGCCAGCTTAACCGGGACAGGGGTGGGCACTGAAGCTTTCTTT. Translation: CASLTGTGVGTEAFF. V and J are TRBV18 and TRBJ1-1; TRBD1 aligns across 10 bases. This CDR3 has 15 amino acids. Losses at the gene ends were 7 bases for V and 4 bases for J; bases not matched to a gene: 9. From germline, CDR1 is KGHSH and CDR2 LQKENI.

The chain combines TRBV5-5 with TRBJ2-1; D may be TRBD1 or TRBD2 (6 bases each). CDR3 length: 15 residues. Germline CDR1 and CDR2: SGHKS and YYEKEE (reference sequence). Trimming shortened V by 4 bases and J by 7 bases, and 18 bases separated the two germline ends. CDR3 loop: CASSPKGGFVNEQFF. The CDR3 DNA reads as TGTGCCAGCAGCCCGAAGGGGGGCTTCGTGAATGAGCAGTTCTTC.

This clonotype was observed a handful of times. The genes are TRBV27 and TRBJ2-3; D is unclear. Trimming removed 0 bases from V and 2 bases from J, with 6 bases in between. Germline CDR1 MNHEY, CDR2 SMNVEV (reference sequence). This CDR3 is 14 amino acids long. CDR3 region: CASSLSSHTDTQYF. CDR3 coding DNA: TGTGCCAGCAGTTTATCCTCTCACACAGATACGCAGTATTTT.

This clonotype has a count of ten or more. The chain recombines TRBV3-1 with TRBJ2-3; D not resolved. V gave up 4 bases and J gave up 1 base, with 6 bases separating them. Germline V lookup: CDR1 LGHDT, CDR2 YNNKEL (reference sequence). This CDR3 contains 13 residues. The CDR3 region is CASSRRGTDTQYF. CDR3 DNA: TGTGCCAGCAGCCGGAGAGGCACAGATACGCAGTATTTT.

The chain combines TRBV9 with TRBJ2-3, with no clear D. Deletions cut 3 bases from V and 3 bases from J, with 14 bases between. The CDR3 is 15 amino acids. In germline, CDR1 is SGDLS, CDR2 YYNGEE. The CDR3 DNA follows: TGTGCCAGCAGCGGCGATGAGGCCTTAACAGATACGCAGTATTTT. This sequence encodes CASSGDEALTDTQYF.

This clonotype occurred a few times. CDR3 protein: CASTQGRSSYTF. The CDR3, as DNA: TGTGCCAGCACCCAGGGGAGAAGCAGCTACACCTTC. The chain carries TRBV25-1 and TRBJ1-2, with a possible D match to TRBD1 (6 bases). The germline CDR1 and CDR2 sequences are MGHDK and SYGVNS. There are 12 residues in the CDR3. Trimming removed 7 bases from V and 9 bases from J, with 15 bases in between.

This chain's CDR3 is CASSRRGRDTDTQYF. DNA of the CDR3: TGTGCCAGCAGCCGGCGAGGGCGGGACACAGATACGCAGTATTTT. This chain connects TRBV3-1 to TRBJ2-3; tentatively, D is TRBD2 (6 bases). The germline V gene encodes CDR1 LGHDT and CDR2 YNNKEL (reference sequence). Trimming left V 4 bases short and J 2 bases short, with 13 bases between. The CDR3 spans 15 residues.

The sample holds a few counts of this clonotype. The J gene is TRBJ2-6, the V gene TRBV29-1; tentatively, D is TRBD1 (6 bases). The CDR3 runs 14 residues. CDR1 is SQVTM, CDR2 ANQGSEA, per germline. Between the trimmed V and J ends, which lost 5 bases and 3 bases, there was a span of 11 bases. The chain's CDR3 is CSVRAGDGANVLTF. CDR3 bases: TGCAGCGTTAGGGCAGGGGATGGGGCCAACGTCCTGACTTTC.

The rearrangement uses TRBV20-1 and TRBJ2-1; D might be TRBD2 (6 bases). V gave up 6 bases and J gave up 2 bases, with 8 bases separating them. CDR3 length equals 12 residues. The V gene's germline CDR1 is DFQATT and CDR2 SNEGSKA (reference sequence). The CDR3 sequence is CSARTTYNEQFF. CDR3 bases: TGCAGTGCACGGACTACCTACAATGAGCAGTTCTTC.

This clonotype was picked up a small number of times. The chain uses TRBV6-2 or TRBV6-3 and TRBJ2-5; D gene uncertain. Trimming removed 9 bases from V and 6 bases from J, with 8 bases in between. Germline V gene lookup returns CDR1 MNHEY and CDR2 SVGEGT. The CDR3 has 10 amino acids. The CDR3 DNA sequence: TGTGCCAGTAAGAAGAAGACCCAGTACTTC. This codes for CASKKKTQYF.

This clonotype was observed a handful of times. This chain links TRBV12-3 or TRBV12-4 with TRBJ1-2; 7 bases line up with TRBD1. J lost 5 bases, V lost 6 bases, and 3 bases had no gene match. The CDR3 runs 12 residues. In DNA form, the CDR3 reads TGTGCCAGCAGCCCGGGACAGTATGGCTACACCTTC. Translated: CASSPGQYGYTF.

This clonotype was seen a single time. This sequence joins TRBV9 and TRBJ2-3; D may be TRBD1 or TRBD2 (5 bases each). V was cut by 5 bases and J by 2 bases, with 15 bases left in between. Germline CDR1 and CDR2: SGDLS and YYNGEE. The CDR3 is 15 residues long. The CDR3 nucleotides are TGTGCCAGCAGACGAGGGGATCGTCTCACAGATACGCAGTATTTT. Protein: CASRRGDRLTDTQYF.

This clonotype came up a few times. The V gene is TRBV7-6, the J gene TRBJ2-3; TRBD2 matches at 12 bases. Losses at the gene ends were 5 bases for V and 5 bases for J; bases not matched to a gene: 8. CDR1 is SGHVS and CDR2 is FNYEAQ in the germline V gene. CDR3 length equals 16 residues. CDR3 DNA: TGTGCCAGCAGCCAAGGGACTAGCGGGCTTATAGATACGCAGTATTTT. It translates to CASSQGTSGLIDTQYF.

This clonotype appeared a few times. The chain couples TRBV7-9 to TRBJ2-7; TRBD1 agrees at 11 bases. Germline CDR1 SEHNR, CDR2 FQNEAQ (reference sequence). The CDR3 is made up of 16 amino acids. Losses at the gene ends were 4 bases for V and 5 bases for J; bases not matched to a gene: 10. CDR3 sequence reads: CASSSYTRTGGNEQYF. DNA for the CDR3: TGTGCCAGCAGCTCATACACACGGACAGGGGGCAACGAGCAGTACTTC. The variable domain in full, completed from reference TRBV7-9 and TRBJ2-7, reads DTGVSQNPRHKITKRGQNVTFRCDPISEHNRLYWYRQTLGQGPEFLTYFQNEAQLEKSRLLSDRFSAERPKGSFSTLEIQRTEQGDSAMYLCASSSYTRTGGNEQYFGPGTRLTVT.

This chain connects TRBV20-1 to TRBJ2-1, with TRBD2 matching over 13 bases. The CDR3 is 15 amino acids. J lost 6 bases, V lost 0 bases, and 2 bases had no gene match. The germline gives CDR1 DFQATT, CDR2 SNEGSKA (reference sequence). CDR3 DNA sequence: TGCAGTGCTAGAGACTGGACTAGCGGGAGCAATGAGCAGTTCTTC. Translated: CSARDWTSGSNEQFF.

CDR3 DNA sequence: TGTGCCAGCAGCTTAGCCGAAGGGTCACGCACAGATACGCAGTATTTT. Translation: CASSLAEGSRTDTQYF. V is TRBV7-2 and J is TRBJ2-3; D unresolved. Germline V gene data show CDR1 as SGHTA and CDR2 as FQGNSA. The CDR3 consists of 16 residues. V was clipped by 0 bases and J by 1 base, with 11 bases between them.

V usage is TRBV9 and J usage is TRBJ2-1, with 10 bases aligning to TRBD2. The CDR3 is made up of 15 amino acids. CDR1 and CDR2 from the germline V gene are SGDLS and YYNGEE. V was clipped by 4 bases and J by 9 bases; unmatched bases: 10. DNA for the CDR3: TGTGCCAGCAGCCCCTCCGGGACTAGCGTGACTGAGCAGTTCTTC. Residues: CASSPSGTSVTEQFF. Combining the CDR3 with reference TRBV9 and TRBJ2-1 gives the whole variable domain DSGVTQTPKHLITATGQRVTLRCSPRSGDLSVYWYQQSLDQGLQFLIQYYNGEERAKGNILERFSAQQFPDLHSELNLSSLELGDSALYFCASSPSGTSVTEQFFGPGTRLTVL.

This clonotype was picked up a small number of times. J is TRBJ2-7 and V is TRBV28, with TRBD1 matching 9 bases. The CDR3 is 13 amino acids. The germline V gene encodes CDR1 MDHEN and CDR2 SYDVKM. Losses at the gene ends were 9 bases for V and 6 bases for J; bases not matched to a gene: 9. CDR3 protein: CASERTGVGEQYF. The DNA for the CDR3 is TGTGCCAGTGAGCGGACAGGGGTAGGCGAGCAGTACTTC.